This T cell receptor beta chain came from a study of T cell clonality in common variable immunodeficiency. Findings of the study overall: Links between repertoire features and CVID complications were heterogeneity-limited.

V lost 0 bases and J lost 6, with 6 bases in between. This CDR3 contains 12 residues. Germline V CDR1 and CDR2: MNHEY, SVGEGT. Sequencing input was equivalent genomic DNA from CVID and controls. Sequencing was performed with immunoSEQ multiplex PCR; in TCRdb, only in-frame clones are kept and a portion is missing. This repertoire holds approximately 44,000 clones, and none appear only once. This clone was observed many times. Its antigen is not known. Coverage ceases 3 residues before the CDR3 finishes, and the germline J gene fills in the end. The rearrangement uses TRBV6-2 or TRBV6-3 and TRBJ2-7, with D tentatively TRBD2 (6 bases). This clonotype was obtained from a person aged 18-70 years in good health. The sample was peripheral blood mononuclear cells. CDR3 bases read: TGTGCCAGCAGTTACTCGACTAGCGAG. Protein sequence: CASSYSTSE. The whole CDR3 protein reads CASSYSTSEQYF.